This T cell receptor beta chain was captured in a study of T cells in Graves' hyperthyroidism and ophthalmopathy. Study summary: The initial diagnosis was the point when peripheral blood was collected, ahead of any treatment.

Researchers defined stable Graves' hyperthyroidism as no ophthalmopathy progression within 18 months. Patients aged 18 to 65 had newly diagnosed hyperthyroidism lasting under 2 months. V lost 6 bases and J lost 5; bases outside the gene matches: 9. The CDR3 has 14 residues. The sample holds many counts of this clonotype. A much larger clone lies a single base off, so this may be a read error. There were TCR beta CDR3 regions amplified from RNA transcripts. HTBI primers were used for first-round RT-PCR of the TCR CDR3. One entry per CDR3 protein, called by TCRdb with MiXCR from the multiplex PCR reads. Of about 290,000 distinct CDR3 sequences in the sample, roughly 13% were seen once.

The sequence derives from a woman in her thirties or forties with Graves' hyperthyroidism. The sequencing input was blood. V usage is TRBV12-3 or TRBV12-4 and J usage is TRBJ1-1, with 7 bases aligning to TRBD1. This CDR3 reads CASSRAGGITEAFF. The CDR3, as DNA: TGTGCCAGCAGCAGGGCAGGGGGGATTACTGAAGCTTTCTTT.